This record looks at one T cell receptor (beta chain) sequence and its context. Its antigen is as yet unknown. V dropped 5 bases and J dropped 5 bases, with 10 bases sitting between them. Germline assignment: CDR1 WNHNN and CDR2 SYGVQD (reference sequence). The CDR3 extends over 13 amino acids. TCRdb's table, derived via immunoSEQ multiplex PCR, lists solely in-frame clones and lacks some. The sample yields about 93,000 clones, approximately 90% seen once. The sample is drawn from a study of OX40 agonist ivuxolimab in advanced cancers. Study in general: The patients got ivuxolimab, which is an agonistic anti-OX40 (CD134) antibody.

Study-wide results and caveats: Partial responders receiving 0.1-3.0 mg/kg showed among the lowest clonal expansion. Certain nonresponders likewise exhibited a low normalized T-cell clonal expansion.

Sequenced here: CD4+ or CD8+ T cells sorted from blood, sampled in a trial of the OX40 agonist ivuxolimab. The TCR originated in an adult with an advanced solid tumor such as melanoma, head and neck, liver or kidney cancer. V and J are TRBV10-1 and TRBJ2-1, with unresolved D. The CDR3 loop is CASSTGPHNEQFF. The CDR3 DNA sequence: TGCGCCAGCAGTACCGGGCCGCACAATGAGCAGTTCTTC.